One and the same sample provided the 26 T cell receptor beta chains below, sequenced in a study of blood T cell repertoires in COVID-19. Assay used: immunoSEQ multiplex PCR; TCRdb lists only in-frame clones, some missing. The sample lists about 190,000 clones, roughly four fifths occurring once. Material: peripheral blood. The receptors here all came from a woman in her 70s with active or convalescent COVID-19.

This clone was observed once. The chain uses TRBV11-3 and TRBJ2-7; TRBD2 matches 9 bases. V was clipped by 5 bases and J by 5 bases; unmatched bases: 10. Germline CDR1 and CDR2: SGHNT and YENEEA. The CDR3 sequence is 15 residues long. CDR3 sequence (DNA): TGTGCCAGCAGCCCAGGGACTAGCAGAGACGACGAGCAGTACTTC. Amino acids: CASSPGTSRDDEQYF. The full variable domain, completed using reference TRBV11-3 and TRBJ2-7, is EAGVVQSPRYKIIEKKQPVAFWCNPISGHNTLYWYLQNLGQGPELLIRYENEEAVDDSQLPKDRFSAERLKGVDSTLKIQPAELGDSAVYLCASSPGTSRDDEQYFGPGTRLTVT.

J is TRBJ2-7 and V is TRBV14, with no clear D. V was clipped by 0 bases and J by 3 bases, with 6 bases between them. The CDR3 is 13 residues long. CDR1 and CDR2 (germline): SGHDN, FVKESK. CDR3 nucleotides: TGTGCCAGCAGCCAAGATGCGGACTACGAGCAGTACTTC. Amino acid sequence: CASSQDADYEQYF.

The gene calls are TRBV28 and TRBJ2-1; D gene ambiguous. V dropped 0 bases and J dropped 4 bases, with 7 bases sitting between them. Per germline, CDR1 MDHEN and CDR2 SYDVKM. This CDR3 spans 14 amino acids. CDR3 loop: CASSLWSRYNEQFF. The CDR3, as DNA: TGTGCCAGCAGTTTATGGAGCAGGTACAATGAGCAGTTCTTC.

This clone was detected a few times. CDR3 in DNA: TGTGCCAGTCACCCCCAGGGGCGAACTTCTGGCTACACCTTC. This sequence encodes CASHPQGRTSGYTF. The chain links TRBV6-5 to TRBJ1-2; possible D gene TRBD1, 6 bases. The CDR3 sequence is 14 residues long. V lost 9 bases to trimming and J lost 7 bases, with 21 bases between them. The germline CDR1 and CDR2 sequences are MNHEY and SVGAGI.

This sequence joins TRBV7-9 and TRBJ2-7, with D unresolved. The V end was cut by 2 bases, the J end by 2 bases, with 7 bases between. The germline gives CDR1 SEHNR, CDR2 FQNEAQ (reference sequence). The CDR3 is 13 amino acids. In nucleotides, the CDR3 is TGTGCCAGCAGCTTATTAGTAACCTACGAGCAGTACTTC. Translated, it gives CASSLLVTYEQYF.

This clone appeared a single time. This chain links TRBV6-5 with TRBJ1-1; 10 nucleotides align to TRBD1. V was clipped by 5 bases and J by 6 bases; unmatched bases: 3. Germline CDR1 and CDR2: MNHEY and SVGAGI. CDR3 size: 13 residues. The CDR3 DNA reads as TGTGCCAGCAGTCTGGACAGGGGGGCTGAAGCTTTCTTT. Residues: CASSLDRGAEAFF.

The chain joins TRBV7-8 to TRBJ2-1, with D possibly TRBD1 on 5 matching bases. The CDR3 has 14 residues. In germline, CDR1 is SGHVS, CDR2 FQNEAQ. The V end was cut by 4 bases, the J end by 2 bases, with 9 bases between. The CDR3 region is CASSSLGPYNEQFF. The DNA of the CDR3 is TGTGCCAGCAGCTCACTGGGGCCCTACAATGAGCAGTTCTTC.

The rearrangement links TRBV5-1 to TRBJ1-3; D not certain. V dropped 4 bases and J dropped 4 bases, with 15 bases sitting between them. Germline V CDR1 and CDR2: SGHRS, YFSETQ. This CDR3 spans 15 amino acids. This CDR3 is CASSLDGRSGNTIYF. The CDR3 nucleotides read TGCGCCAGCAGCCTGGACGGGAGATCCGGAAACACCATATATTTT.

The chain has TRBV7-3 and TRBJ1-2; D gene uncertain. V was clipped by 1 base and J by 7 bases, with 10 bases between them. This CDR3 is 13 amino acids long. The germline CDR1 and CDR2 sequences are SGHTA and FQGTGA. The CDR3: CASSLMKGGGYTF. The CDR3 nucleotides are TGTGCCAGCAGCTTAATGAAGGGAGGTGGCTACACCTTC.

This clone occurred once. The chain recombines TRBV5-1 with TRBJ2-1; 10 positions match TRBD2. Unmatched junction bases numbered 4, after V lost 2 bases and J lost 2 bases. Per germline, CDR1 SGHRS and CDR2 YFSETQ. The CDR3 loop spans 16 amino acids. CDR3 sequence reads: CASSFGAGGPYNEQFF. The CDR3 region has the DNA TGCGCCAGCAGCTTTGGAGCGGGAGGGCCCTACAATGAGCAGTTCTTC.

This clone was seen a few times. V gene TRBV5-1 combines with J gene TRBJ2-2; TRBD1 is a possible D gene (6 bases). Germline assignment: CDR1 SGHRS and CDR2 YFSETQ. The V end was cut by 4 bases, the J end by 4 bases, with 17 bases between. CDR3 length equals 16 residues. The CDR3 DNA sequence: TGCGCCAGCAGCACAGGGCCTCCCGTGGGCACCGGGGAGCTGTTTTTT. It yields the protein CASSTGPPVGTGELFF. Supplemented by reference TRBV5-1 and TRBJ2-2, the full variable domain reads KAGVTQTPRYLIKTRGQQVTLSCSPISGHRSVSWYQQTPGQGLQFLFEYFSETQRNKGNFPGRFSGRQFSNSRSEMNVSTLELGDSALYLCASSTGPPVGTGELFFGEGSRLTVL.

The chain couples TRBV11-1 to TRBJ2-5; TRBD1 aligns across 9 bases. Germline loops: CDR1 SGHAT, CDR2 FQDESV (reference sequence). The CDR3 extends over 15 amino acids. V was pared by 7 bases and J by 4 bases, with 10 bases of the junction left unmatched. CDR3 in DNA: TGTGCCAGCACCCTATTGGACAGGGGAGGAGAGACCCAGTACTTC. It encodes CASTLLDRGGETQYF.

The chain has TRBV4-1 and TRBJ2-7; 8 positions match TRBD1. This CDR3 spans 16 amino acids. The germline CDR1 and CDR2 sequences are MGHRA and YSYEKL. The ends lost 0 bases at V and 7 bases at J; junction bases unmatched: 11. CDR3 protein: CASSQDAYRGWGEQYF. The CDR3 DNA sequence: TGCGCCAGCAGCCAAGACGCCTACAGGGGGTGGGGAGAGCAGTACTTC.

About this clone itself: A junction boundary mismatches the germline segment, possibly from a read error. CDR3 sequence: CASSLVPPGQGYQETQYF. CDR3 sequence (DNA): TGTGCTAGCAGCTTAGTCCCTCCGGGACAGGGGTACCAAGAGACCCAGTACTTC. The V and J genes are TRBV7-7 and TRBJ2-5; 10 bases match TRBD1. Germline assignment: CDR1 SSHAT and CDR2 FNYEAQ (reference sequence). The CDR3 covers 18 residues.

A few counts support this clone. The chain employs TRBV10-3 and TRBJ2-1; weak D call: TRBD1 (6 bases). Germline loops: CDR1 ENHRY, CDR2 SYGVKD. This CDR3 has 15 residues. V was pared by 0 bases and J by 6 bases, with 12 bases between. CDR3 in amino acids: CAISESGRGGNEQFF. CDR3 DNA sequence: TGTGCCATCAGTGAGTCGGGACGAGGGGGCAATGAGCAGTTCTTC.

A note on this clone: This CDR3 is also generated by other DNA sequences in the sample. The chain couples TRBV3-1 (or the pseudogene TRBV3-2) to TRBJ1-5; D remains ambiguous. Trimming shortened V by 0 bases and J by 1 base, and 4 bases separated the two germline ends. Germline CDR1 LGHDT, CDR2 YNNKEL (reference sequence). The CDR3 runs to 14 residues. CDR3 in DNA: TGTGCCAGCAGCCAAGAACTGAGCAATCAGCCCCAGCATTTT. Translation: CASSQELSNQPQHF.

The chain recombines TRBV5-1 with TRBJ2-3; a weak D match, TRBD1 (5 bases). In germline, CDR1 is SGHRS, CDR2 YFSETQ. The CDR3 spans 14 residues. V lost 9 bases to trimming and J lost 2 bases, with 16 bases between them. The CDR3 sequence is CAILQGTDTDTQYF. CDR3 DNA: TGCGCCATACTCCAGGGTACGGACACAGATACGCAGTATTTT.

This chain joins TRBV28 and TRBJ1-1; 8 bases are shared with TRBD1. In germline, CDR1 is MDHEN, CDR2 SYDVKM. V gave up 4 bases and J gave up 11 bases; unmatched junction bases: 12. The CDR3 runs 14 residues. CDR3 sequence reads: CASSSGRGLQFAFF. CDR3 in DNA: TGTGCCAGCAGTTCGGGCAGGGGGCTCCAATTTGCTTTCTTT.

The CDR3, as DNA: TGCAGCGTTGAACCGGCAGGTCTTGATACGCAGTATTTT. Protein: CSVEPAGLDTQYF. The chain uses TRBV29-1 and TRBJ2-3; D is unresolved. Germline V gene lookup returns CDR1 SQVTM and CDR2 ANQGSEA. V lost 2 bases to trimming and J lost 6 bases, with 12 bases between them. This CDR3 is built from 13 residues.

The chain uses TRBV23-1 and TRBJ1-1; TRBD1 is a possible D gene (6 bases). TRBV23-1 falls under the ORF class, with uncertain function. The CDR3 is 14 amino acids. Trimming left V 4 bases short and J 5 bases short, with 14 bases between. The CDR3 DNA reads as TGCGCCAGCAGTCGACCCCGACAGGAGACTGAAGCTTTCTTT. It specifies CASSRPRQETEAFF.

CDR3 amino acids: CASSIRAGRANEQFF. The DNA of the CDR3 is TGTGCCAGTAGTATACGGGCCGGGAGGGCTAATGAGCAGTTCTTC. The chain carries TRBV19 and TRBJ2-1, with 8 bases identical to TRBD2. Germline V lookup: CDR1 LNHDA, CDR2 SQIVND (reference sequence). The V gene end was trimmed by 2 bases and the J gene end by 7 bases; junction bases not matched to a gene: 7. The CDR3 is 15 amino acids.

This clone was observed a few times. The chain joins TRBV19 to TRBJ1-1; 9 bases match TRBD1. The V and J ends lost 4 bases and 4 bases, in that order; junction bases with no gene match: 4. Germline V gives CDR1 LNHDA, CDR2 SQIVND (reference sequence). This CDR3 comprises 14 residues. The CDR3 sequence is CASSRDRAPTEAFF. The DNA for the CDR3 is TGTGCCAGTAGTAGGGACAGGGCACCCACTGAAGCTTTCTTT. The full variable domain, its missing parts supplied by reference TRBV19 and TRBJ1-1, is DGGITQSPKYLFRKEGQNVTLSCEQNLNHDAMYWYRQDPGQGLRLIYYSQIVNDFQKGDIAEGYSVSREKKESFPLTVTSAQKNPTAFYLCASSRDRAPTEAFFGQGTRLTVV.

The V call is TRBV5-1, the J call TRBJ2-1; TRBD2 aligns across 10 bases. J lost 7 bases, V lost 0 bases, and 1 base had no gene match. The CDR3 length is 14 residues. The germline gives CDR1 SGHRS, CDR2 YFSETQ. CDR3 in DNA: TGCGCCAGCAGCTTGGTACTAGCGGGAAATGAGCAGTTCTTC. As protein: CASSLVLAGNEQFF.

This clone was counted between two and nine times. The gene calls are TRBV6-1 and TRBJ1-2; the match to TRBD1 covers 8 bases. The CDR3 covers 16 residues. The trim removed 4 bases at V and 6 bases at J, leaving 13 bases unmatched. Germline loops: CDR1 MNHNS, CDR2 SASEGT. The CDR3 DNA reads TGTGCCAGCAGTGCAGGGGGCGCGTTGATGGTTAATGGCTACACCTTC. Translation: CASSAGGALMVNGYTF.

The chain links TRBV30 to TRBJ1-1; TRBD1 might be the D (5 bases). The CDR3 covers 13 residues. The ends were cut back, 1 base at V and 2 bases at J, with 8 bases in the middle. CDR1 is GTSNPN, CDR2 SVGIG, per germline (reference sequence). The CDR3, as DNA: TGTGCCTGGAGTGGACAGAGTAACACTGAAGCTTTCTTT. Its translation is CAWSGQSNTEAFF.

The chain is built from TRBV29-1 and TRBJ2-7; TRBD2 matches 9 bases. Trimming cost V 1 base and J 1 base; bases outside gene matches: 8. The length of the CDR3 is 16 residues. In germline, CDR1 is SQVTM, CDR2 ANQGSEA. CDR3 amino acids: CSVEGRAGGFSYEQYF. The DNA of the CDR3 is TGCAGCGTTGAAGGACGTGCGGGAGGGTTTTCCTACGAGCAGTACTTC.